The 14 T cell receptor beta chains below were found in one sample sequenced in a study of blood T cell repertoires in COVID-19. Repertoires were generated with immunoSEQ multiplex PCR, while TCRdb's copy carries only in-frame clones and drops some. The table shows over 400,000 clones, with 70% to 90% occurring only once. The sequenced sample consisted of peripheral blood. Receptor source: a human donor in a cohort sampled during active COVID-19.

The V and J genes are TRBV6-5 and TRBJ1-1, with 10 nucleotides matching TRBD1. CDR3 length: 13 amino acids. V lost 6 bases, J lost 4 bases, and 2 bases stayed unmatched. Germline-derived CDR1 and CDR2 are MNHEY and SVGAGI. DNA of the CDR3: TGTGCCAGCAGGGACAGGGGGACCACTGAAGCTTTCTTT. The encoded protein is CASRDRGTTEAFF.

CDR3 protein: CASSFRQGRNEKLFF. The CDR3 nucleotides read TGTGCCAGCAGCTTCCGACAGGGGCGGAACGAAAAACTGTTTTTT. The chain employs TRBV9 and TRBJ1-4, with 8 positions matching TRBD1. The V and J ends lost 4 bases and 8 bases, in that order; junction bases with no gene match: 10. In germline, CDR1 is SGDLS, CDR2 YYNGEE. CDR3 length equals 15 residues.

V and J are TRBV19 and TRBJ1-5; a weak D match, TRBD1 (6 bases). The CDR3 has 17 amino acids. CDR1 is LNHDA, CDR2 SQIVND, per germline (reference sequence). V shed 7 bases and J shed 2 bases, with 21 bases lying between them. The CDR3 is CASTPEGGGQRNQPQHF. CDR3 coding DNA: TGTGCCAGTACCCCAGAAGGTGGAGGACAGCGCAATCAGCCCCAGCATTTT.

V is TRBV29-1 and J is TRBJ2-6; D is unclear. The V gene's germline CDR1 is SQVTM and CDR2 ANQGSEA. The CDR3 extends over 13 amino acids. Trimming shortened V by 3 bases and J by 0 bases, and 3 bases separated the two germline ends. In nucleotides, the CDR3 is TGCAGCGTTGAGGCCTCTGGGGCCAACGTCCTGACTTTC. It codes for CSVEASGANVLTF.

The CDR3 loop is CASSFQRLAGGAPWEQYF. The DNA of the CDR3 is TGTGCCAGCAGCTTTCAAAGACTAGCGGGAGGCGCCCCTTGGGAGCAGTACTTC. The J gene is TRBJ2-7, the V gene TRBV5-4; TRBD2 agrees at 13 bases. CDR3 length equals 18 residues. Trimming took 2 bases from V and 7 from J; bases not matched to a gene: 15. CDR1 is SGHNT and CDR2 is YYREEE in the germline V gene (reference sequence). Full variable domain (missing parts from reference TRBV5-4 and TRBJ2-7): ETGVTQSPTHLIKTRGQQVTLRCSSQSGHNTVSWYQQALGQGPQFIFQYYREEENGRGNFPPRFSGLQFPNYSSELNVNALELDDSALYLCASSFQRLAGGAPWEQYFGPGTRLTVT.

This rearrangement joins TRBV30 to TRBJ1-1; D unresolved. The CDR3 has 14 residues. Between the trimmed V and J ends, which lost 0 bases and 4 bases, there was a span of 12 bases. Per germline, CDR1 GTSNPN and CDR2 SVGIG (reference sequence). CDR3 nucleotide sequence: TGTGCCTGGAGTGTAGCCGGATCAGGCACTGAAGCTTTCTTT. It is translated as CAWSVAGSGTEAFF.

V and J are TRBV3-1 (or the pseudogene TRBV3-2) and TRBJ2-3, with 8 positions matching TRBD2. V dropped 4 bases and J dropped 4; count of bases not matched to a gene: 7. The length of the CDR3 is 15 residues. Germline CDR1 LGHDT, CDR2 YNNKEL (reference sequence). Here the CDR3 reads CASSPRGSGADTQYF. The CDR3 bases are TGTGCCAGCAGCCCTCGAGGTAGCGGGGCAGATACGCAGTATTTT.

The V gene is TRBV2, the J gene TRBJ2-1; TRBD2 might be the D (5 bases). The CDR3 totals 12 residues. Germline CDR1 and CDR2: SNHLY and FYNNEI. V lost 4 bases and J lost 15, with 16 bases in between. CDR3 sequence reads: CASSAQAARRFF. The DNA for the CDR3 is TGTGCCAGCAGTGCCCAAGCGGCCCGGCGGTTCTTC.

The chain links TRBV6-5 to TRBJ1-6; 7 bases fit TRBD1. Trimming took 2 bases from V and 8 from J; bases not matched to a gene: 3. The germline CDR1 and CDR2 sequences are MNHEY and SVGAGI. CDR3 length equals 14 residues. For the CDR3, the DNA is TGTGCCAGCAGTTACAGGACAGGCCATTCACCCCTCCACTTT. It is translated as CASSYRTGHSPLHF.

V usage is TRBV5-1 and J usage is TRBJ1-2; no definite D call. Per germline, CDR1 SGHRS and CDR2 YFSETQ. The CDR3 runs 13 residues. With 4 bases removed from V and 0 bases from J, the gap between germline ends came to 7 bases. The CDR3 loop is CASSQYTNYGYTF. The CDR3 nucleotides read TGCGCCAGCAGCCAGTATACTAACTATGGCTACACCTTC.

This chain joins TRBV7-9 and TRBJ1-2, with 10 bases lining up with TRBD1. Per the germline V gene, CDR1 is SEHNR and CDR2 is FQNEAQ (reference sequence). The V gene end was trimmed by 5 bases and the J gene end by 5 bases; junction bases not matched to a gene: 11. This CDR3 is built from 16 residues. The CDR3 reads CASSASGTGARYGYTF. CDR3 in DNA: TGTGCCAGCAGCGCGTCCGGGACAGGGGCTAGATATGGCTACACCTTC.

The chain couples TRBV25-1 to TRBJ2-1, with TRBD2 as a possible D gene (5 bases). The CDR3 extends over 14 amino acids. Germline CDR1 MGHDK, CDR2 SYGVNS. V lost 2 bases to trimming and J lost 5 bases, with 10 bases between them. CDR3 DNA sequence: TGTGCCAGCAGTGAAACAGCGGTGCACAATGAGCAGTTCTTC. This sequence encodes CASSETAVHNEQFF.

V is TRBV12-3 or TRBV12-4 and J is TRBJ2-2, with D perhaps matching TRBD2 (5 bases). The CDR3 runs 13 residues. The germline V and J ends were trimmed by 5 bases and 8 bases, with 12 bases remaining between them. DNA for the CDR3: TGTGCCAGCAGTCTGAACGGGGAAGGGGAGCTGTTTTTT. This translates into CASSLNGEGELFF.

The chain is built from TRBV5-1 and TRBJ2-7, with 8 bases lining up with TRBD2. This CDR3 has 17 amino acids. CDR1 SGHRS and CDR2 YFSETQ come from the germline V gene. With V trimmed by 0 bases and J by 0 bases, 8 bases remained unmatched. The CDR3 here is CASSLGLAGEVSYEQYF. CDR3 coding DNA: TGCGCCAGCAGCTTGGGGCTAGCGGGTGAGGTCTCCTACGAGCAGTACTTC.